This T cell receptor (beta chain) was identified during a study of T cell responses to AZD1222 COVID-19 vaccine. Clones were sequenced by immunoSEQ multiplex PCR, and TCRdb holds only the in-frame ones, with some missing. The sample gives about 94,000 clones, 85% of which show up once; 4.5% is in the top ten. Material: peripheral blood, obtained 28 days after the second AZD1222 dose. The TCR was taken from an adult who received the AZD1222 COVID-19 vaccine.

For the CDR3, the DNA is TGTGCCACCAGTGCCCACCGGGACATCGGCACAGATACGCAGTATTTT. Encoded protein: CATSAHRDIGTDTQYF. The J gene is TRBJ2-3, the V gene TRBV24-1, with D perhaps TRBD1 (6 bases). V was clipped by 5 bases and J by 1 base, with 15 bases between them. The CDR3 runs to 16 residues. Germline V CDR1 and CDR2: KGHDR, SFDVKD.